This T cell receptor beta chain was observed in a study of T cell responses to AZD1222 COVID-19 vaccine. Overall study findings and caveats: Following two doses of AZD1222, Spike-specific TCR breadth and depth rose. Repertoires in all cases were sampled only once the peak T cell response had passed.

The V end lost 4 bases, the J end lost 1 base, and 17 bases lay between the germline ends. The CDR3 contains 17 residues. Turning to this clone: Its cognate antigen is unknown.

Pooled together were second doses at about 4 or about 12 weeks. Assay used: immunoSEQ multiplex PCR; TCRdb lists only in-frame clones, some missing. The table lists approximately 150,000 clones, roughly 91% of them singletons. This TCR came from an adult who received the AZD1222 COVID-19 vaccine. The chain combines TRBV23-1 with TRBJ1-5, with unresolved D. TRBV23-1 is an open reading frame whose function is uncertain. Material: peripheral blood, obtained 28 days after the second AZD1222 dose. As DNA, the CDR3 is TGCGCCAGCAGTCCCCCTAGATGTGGGGAGAGCAATCAGCCCCAGCATTTT. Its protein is CASSPPRCGESNQPQHF.